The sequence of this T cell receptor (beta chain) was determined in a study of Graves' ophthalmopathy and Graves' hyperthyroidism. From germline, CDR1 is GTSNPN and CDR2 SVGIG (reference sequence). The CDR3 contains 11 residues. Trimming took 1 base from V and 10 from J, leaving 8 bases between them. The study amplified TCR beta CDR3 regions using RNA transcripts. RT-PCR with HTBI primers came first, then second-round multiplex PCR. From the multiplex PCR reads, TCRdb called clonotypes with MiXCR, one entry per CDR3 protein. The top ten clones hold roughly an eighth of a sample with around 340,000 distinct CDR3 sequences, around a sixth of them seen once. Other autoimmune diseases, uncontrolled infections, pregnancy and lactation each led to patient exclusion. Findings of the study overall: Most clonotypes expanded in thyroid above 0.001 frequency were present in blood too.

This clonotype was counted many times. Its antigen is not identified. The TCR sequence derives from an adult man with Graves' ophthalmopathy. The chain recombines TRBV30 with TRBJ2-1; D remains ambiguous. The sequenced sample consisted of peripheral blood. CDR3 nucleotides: TGTGCCTGGAGTGAAACGGAAGAGCAGTTCTTC. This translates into CAWSETEEQFF.